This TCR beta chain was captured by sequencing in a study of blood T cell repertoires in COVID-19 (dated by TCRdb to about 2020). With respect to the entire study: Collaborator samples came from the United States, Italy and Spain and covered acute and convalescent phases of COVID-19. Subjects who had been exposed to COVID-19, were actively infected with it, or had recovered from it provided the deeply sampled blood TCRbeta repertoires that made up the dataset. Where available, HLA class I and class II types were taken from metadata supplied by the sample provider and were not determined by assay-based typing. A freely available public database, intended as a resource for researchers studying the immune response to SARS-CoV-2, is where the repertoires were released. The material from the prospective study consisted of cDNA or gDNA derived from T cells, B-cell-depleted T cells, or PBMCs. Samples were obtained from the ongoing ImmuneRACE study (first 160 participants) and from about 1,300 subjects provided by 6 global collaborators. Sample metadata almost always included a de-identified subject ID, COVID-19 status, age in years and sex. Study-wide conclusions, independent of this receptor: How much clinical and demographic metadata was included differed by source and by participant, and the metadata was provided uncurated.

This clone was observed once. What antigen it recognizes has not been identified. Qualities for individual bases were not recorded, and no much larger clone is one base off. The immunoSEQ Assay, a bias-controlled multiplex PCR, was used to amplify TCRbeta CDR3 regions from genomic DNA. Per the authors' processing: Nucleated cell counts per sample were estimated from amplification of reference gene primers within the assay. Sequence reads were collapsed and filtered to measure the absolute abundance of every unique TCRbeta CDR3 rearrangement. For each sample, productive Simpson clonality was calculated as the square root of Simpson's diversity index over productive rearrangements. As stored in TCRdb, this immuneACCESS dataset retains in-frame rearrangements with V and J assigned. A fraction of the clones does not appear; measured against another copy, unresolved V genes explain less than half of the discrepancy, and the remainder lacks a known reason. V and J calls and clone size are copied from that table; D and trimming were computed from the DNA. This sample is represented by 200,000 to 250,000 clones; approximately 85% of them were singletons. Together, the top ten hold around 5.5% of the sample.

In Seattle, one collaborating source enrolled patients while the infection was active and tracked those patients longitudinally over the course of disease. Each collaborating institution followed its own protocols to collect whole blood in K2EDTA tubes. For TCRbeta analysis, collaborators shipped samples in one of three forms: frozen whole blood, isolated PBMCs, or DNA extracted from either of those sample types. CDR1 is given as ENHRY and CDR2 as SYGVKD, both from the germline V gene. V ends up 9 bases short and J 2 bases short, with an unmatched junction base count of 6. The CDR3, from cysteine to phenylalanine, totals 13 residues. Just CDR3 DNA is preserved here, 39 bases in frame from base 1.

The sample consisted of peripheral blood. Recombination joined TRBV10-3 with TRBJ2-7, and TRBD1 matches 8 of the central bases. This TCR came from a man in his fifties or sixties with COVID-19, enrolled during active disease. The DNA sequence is TGTGCCATTGGGACAGGTACGCCCTACGAGCAGTACTTC. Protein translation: CAIGTGTPYEQYF.